The 21 T cell receptor beta chains below come from one sample, sequenced in a study of T-cell memory formation after mild COVID-19. A single record per CDR3 protein comes from TCRdb applying MiXCR to the 5' RACE reads. This table holds some 320,000 distinct CDR3 sequences, more than 13% found once. What was sequenced was PBMCs or a T cell subset sorted from them (not recorded which). Receptors originate from a man younger than 35 who had mild COVID-19 (a few samples of this study predate the infection). Cell type and time point are not known.

This clonotype was observed at least ten times. The V and J genes are TRBV9 and TRBJ2-5, with D perhaps given as TRBD1 or TRBD2 (5 bases each). V shed 3 bases and J shed 1 base, with 10 bases lying between them. The CDR3 has 14 amino acids. The germline gives CDR1 SGDLS, CDR2 YYNGEE. CDR3 nucleotides: TGTGCCAGCAGCGCCCCGGGACCCCAAGAGACCCAGTACTTC. It codes for CASSAPGPQETQYF.

The chain recombines TRBV7-6 with TRBJ2-7; 7 positions match TRBD1. Germline V CDR1 and CDR2: SGHVS, FNYEAQ. CDR3 length: 17 residues. V was clipped by 5 bases and J by 4 bases; unmatched bases: 17. For the CDR3, the DNA is TGTGCCAGCAGCCCCTACGTTCAGGGGGATTACCTTTACGAGCAGTACTTC. It translates to CASSPYVQGDYLYEQYF.

In its sample, this clonotype was seen a few times. This rearrangement joins TRBV20-1 to TRBJ2-1; 8 positions match TRBD2. This CDR3 spans 15 amino acids. Germline V gives CDR1 DFQATT, CDR2 SNEGSKA (reference sequence). V was clipped by 3 bases and J by 5 bases; unmatched bases: 9. CDR3 in DNA: TGCAGTGCTAGTGAGGCGGGGGGCCCCAACAATGAGCAGTTCTTC. It specifies CSASEAGGPNNEQFF.

This clonotype was picked up a small number of times. This chain uses TRBV5-1 with TRBJ1-1, with D perhaps matching TRBD1 (6 bases). V lost 4 bases and J lost 6, with 10 bases in between. The CDR3 covers 12 residues. In germline, CDR1 is SGHRS, CDR2 YFSETQ. The CDR3 DNA reads TGCGCCAGCAGCGGGACACTGTCTGAAGCTTTCTTT. It codes for CASSGTLSEAFF. Full variable domain (missing parts from reference TRBV5-1 and TRBJ1-1): KAGVTQTPRYLIKTRGQQVTLSCSPISGHRSVSWYQQTPGQGLQFLFEYFSETQRNKGNFPGRFSGRQFSNSRSEMNVSTLELGDSALYLCASSGTLSEAFFGQGTRLTVV.

This clonotype was observed a few times. The chain carries TRBV18 and TRBJ2-2; D uncertain. Trimming took 3 bases from V and 1 from J, leaving 12 bases between them. The CDR3 is 16 residues long. The V gene's germline CDR1 is KGHSH and CDR2 LQKENI. The CDR3 reads CASSPGTPRNTGELFF. The CDR3 bases are TGTGCCAGCTCACCGGGCACTCCGAGGAACACCGGGGAGCTGTTTTTT.

This clonotype was recorded many times. CDR3 residues: CASSLDPGQETQYF. In nucleotides, the CDR3 is TGTGCCAGCAGCTTGGATCCGGGTCAAGAGACCCAGTACTTC. V is TRBV5-5 and J is TRBJ2-5; D is unresolved. Trimming removed 0 bases from V and 2 bases from J, with 8 bases in between. CDR1 is SGHKS and CDR2 is YYEKEE in the germline V gene (reference sequence). The CDR3 is 14 residues long.

The gene calls are TRBV7-9 and TRBJ1-1, with 8 bases that match TRBD1. This CDR3 is 17 amino acids long. In germline, CDR1 is SEHNR, CDR2 FQNEAQ (reference sequence). V lost 5 bases to trimming and J lost 3 bases; unmatched junction nucleotides: 14. CDR3 region: CASSPTGVMAFHTEAFF. The CDR3 DNA reads TGTGCCAGCAGCCCGACAGGGGTAATGGCCTTTCACACTGAAGCTTTCTTT.

This clonotype was seen only a few times. The CDR3 nucleotides read TGTGCCAGTAGTATCCTACAGGGGGAAGAAAAACTGTTTTTT. It specifies CASSILQGEEKLFF. The V and J genes are TRBV19 and TRBJ1-4, with 8 bases matching TRBD1. Trimming removed 3 bases from V and 8 bases from J; junction bases left unmatched: 5. The CDR3 totals 14 residues. Germline CDR1 reads LNHDA; CDR2 reads SQIVND (reference sequence).

This clonotype was recorded a few times. This rearrangement joins TRBV7-9 to TRBJ2-3; 7 bases fit TRBD2. From germline, CDR1 is SEHNR and CDR2 FQNEAQ (reference sequence). The V gene end was trimmed by 3 bases and the J gene end by 5 bases; junction bases not matched to a gene: 14. This CDR3 has 17 amino acids. CDR3 DNA sequence: TGTGCCAGCAGCTTCAATTTAGCGGGTGATGCGGGAGATACGCAGTATTTT. Protein sequence: CASSFNLAGDAGDTQYF.

A few counts support this clonotype. This rearrangement joins TRBV6-5 to TRBJ2-7, with 11 bases that match TRBD2. Germline V CDR1 and CDR2: MNHEY, SVGAGI. This CDR3 has 16 amino acids. Unmatched junction bases numbered 16, after V lost 8 bases and J lost 7 bases. CDR3 sequence (DNA): TGTGCCAGCGGGTATTTCGGGCTAGCGGGGGGAGGGGAGCAGTACTTC. Protein: CASGYFGLAGGGEQYF.

J is TRBJ2-7 and V is TRBV7-9; no definite D call. The germline V and J ends were trimmed by 1 base and 6 bases, with 4 bases remaining between them. Looked up from germline, CDR1 is SEHNR and CDR2 is FQNEAQ (reference sequence). The CDR3 sequence is 11 residues long. The DNA for the CDR3 is TGTGCCAGCAGCTTAGTCGGCGAGCAGTACTTC. This translates into CASSLVGEQYF.

The gene calls are TRBV24-1 and TRBJ2-1; the D call may be TRBD1 or TRBD2 (6 bases each). The DNA end lines up better with TRBJ2-7; the J call may be wrong. The CDR3 sequence is 12 residues long. CDR1 is KGHDR and CDR2 is SFDVKD in the germline V gene. CDR3 residues: CATRGGYNEQYF. In nucleotides, the CDR3 is TGTGCCACCAGAGGGGGGTACAATGAGCAGTACTTC.

This chain connects TRBV12-3 or TRBV12-4 to TRBJ1-2; D unresolved. V was pared by 6 bases and J by 8 bases, with 13 bases between. CDR3 length: 12 residues. The CDR3 nucleotides are TGTGCCAGCAGCTTTCCCCTGAGGGGCTACACCTTC. Translation gives CASSFPLRGYTF.

The chain is built from TRBV28 and TRBJ2-7; D is possibly TRBD1 (6 bases). V dropped 5 bases and J dropped 2 bases, with 13 bases sitting between them. The CDR3 is 14 amino acids. Germline assignment: CDR1 MDHEN and CDR2 SYDVKM. This chain's CDR3 is CASSPVQGAYEQYV. CDR3 bases: TGTGCCAGCAGTCCCGTACAGGGTGCCTACGAGCAGTACGTC.

The chain couples TRBV19 to TRBJ2-1; 8 bases are a match to TRBD1. There are 13 residues in the CDR3. The J segment lost 7 bases and the V segment lost 3 bases, leaving 2 bases of the junction unmatched. CDR1 LNHDA and CDR2 SQIVND come from the germline V gene (reference sequence). CDR3 in DNA: TGTGCCAGTAGTATCCGACAGGGGAATGAGCAGTTCTTC. Encoded protein: CASSIRQGNEQFF.

The chain links TRBV7-6 to TRBJ2-3; D might be TRBD1 or TRBD2, each matching 5 bases. In germline, CDR1 is SGHVS, CDR2 FNYEAQ. V was trimmed by 4 bases and J by 0 bases, leaving 11 bases between them. This CDR3 spans 15 amino acids. CDR3 protein: CASSSIGASTDTQYF. The CDR3 nucleotides read TGTGCCAGCAGCTCAATCGGGGCTAGCACAGATACGCAGTATTTT.

This clonotype was detected a few times. V usage is TRBV4-1 and J usage is TRBJ1-5; the D gene is possibly TRBD1 (5 bases). V was trimmed by 2 bases and J by 1 base, leaving 9 bases between them. The CDR3 totals 15 residues. The germline gives CDR1 MGHRA, CDR2 YSYEKL. The CDR3 sequence: CASSQRWTSNQPQHF. The CDR3 DNA reads TGCGCCAGCAGCCAAAGGTGGACAAGCAATCAGCCCCAGCATTTT.

The rearrangement links TRBV27 to TRBJ2-7; D is perhaps TRBD2 (5 bases). There are 17 residues in the CDR3. Looked up from germline, CDR1 is MNHEY and CDR2 is SMNVEV (reference sequence). Trimming shortened V by 5 bases and J by 3 bases, and 23 bases separated the two germline ends. The CDR3 nucleotides are TGTGCCAGCAGTCCAGGACCTGAGGGCCGGCAGATCTACGAGCAGTACGTC. Translated, it gives CASSPGPEGRQIYEQYV.

This chain connects TRBV10-3 to TRBJ1-2, with 7 bases fitting TRBD1. In germline, CDR1 is ENHRY, CDR2 SYGVKD. V lost 0 bases, J lost 6 bases, and 10 bases stayed unmatched. This CDR3 spans 16 amino acids. In nucleotides, the CDR3 is TGTGCCATCAGTGAGTCGTTCTCGGGAGGGACAGATGGCTACACCTTC. Encoded protein: CAISESFSGGTDGYTF.

The chain uses TRBV5-1 and TRBJ2-4; 7 bases align to TRBD1. The V gene end was trimmed by 4 bases and the J gene end by 7 bases; junction bases not matched to a gene: 8. From germline, CDR1 is SGHRS and CDR2 YFSETQ. This CDR3 has 14 amino acids. DNA for the CDR3: TGCGCCAGCAGCAACCGGGACAGTAGGAACATTCAGTACTTC. Translation gives CASSNRDSRNIQYF.

This clonotype was observed a few times. The V and J genes are TRBV5-6 and TRBJ2-7; possibly TRBD2 for D (7 bases). Germline CDR1 reads SGHDT; CDR2 reads YYEEEE. This CDR3 spans 14 amino acids. V was pared by 3 bases and J by 6 bases, with 16 bases between. CDR3 in DNA: TGTGCCAGCAGCTGGGGGGGGCTAGCGGCCGAGCAGTACTTC. Translating it yields CASSWGGLAAEQYF.